Listed below are T cell receptor beta chains from one sample, sequenced in a study of cytomegalovirus exposure and HLA in healthy donors. Profiled with immunoSEQ multiplex PCR; TCRdb holds only in-frame clones, not every one. The data contain more than 100,000 clones, 75% to 90% of them singletons. The sequenced material came from PBMCs. These receptors came from a man aged 25 to 40 in good health and CMV-seronegative. CDR3s leave out the opening cysteine and the closing phenylalanine or tryptophan. Each record gives: V gene, J gene, CDR3 protein.

>TRBV9|TRBJ2-3
ASSVVEGGLPLRTDTQY
>TRBV5-1|TRBJ2-6
ASSPAATSGANVLT
>TRBV4-1|TRBJ2-6
ASRSAGTGSSGANGLT
>TRBV19|TRBJ2-1
ASSSRQGRSYNEQF
>TRBV6-5|TRBJ1-2
ASSNTGGVPYGYT
>TRBV5-1|TRBJ1-4
ASKLSGTENEKLF
>TRBV20-1|TRBJ2-5
SAGGAETQY
>TRBV5-1|TRBJ2-7
ASSHGQGATYEQY
>TRBV7-8|TRBJ1-1
ASSLVRDTEAF
>TRBV2|TRBJ2-7
ASSEHQGQGSREQY
>TRBV10-3|TRBJ1-2
AIKTGEGYT
>TRBV7-2|TRBJ2-2
ASSLLSGQGGELF
>TRBV6-5|TRBJ2-7
ASSYDRGYEQY
>TRBV4-1|TRBJ1-2
ASSVLAVNYGYT
>TRBV5-1|TRBJ2-7
ASKQKAAYEQY
>TRBV14|TRBJ1-6
ASSRSGQGNSSPLH
>TRBV6-1|TRBJ2-1
ASRHNRVGNEQF
>TRBV2|TRBJ2-1
ASSPGTSGGVEQF
>TRBV7-6|TRBJ1-1
ASSFQGMNTEAF
>TRBV5-4|TRBJ2-2
ASSSGGITTGELF
>TRBV28|TRBJ2-5
ASLRYLAGGETQY
>TRBV5-4|TRBJ2-3
ASSSVAGGLTDTQY
>TRBV28|TRBJ2-7
ASSRAEVYEQY
>TRBV6-5|TRBJ2-7
ASSYSGSSYEQY
>TRBV2|TRBJ1-5
ASSTGAASNQPQH
>TRBV27|TRBJ2-7
ASSFQGVDEQY
>TRBV5-1|TRBJ1-4
ASSVQDATNEKLF
>TRBV7-6|TRBJ1-4
ASSRDRENEKLF